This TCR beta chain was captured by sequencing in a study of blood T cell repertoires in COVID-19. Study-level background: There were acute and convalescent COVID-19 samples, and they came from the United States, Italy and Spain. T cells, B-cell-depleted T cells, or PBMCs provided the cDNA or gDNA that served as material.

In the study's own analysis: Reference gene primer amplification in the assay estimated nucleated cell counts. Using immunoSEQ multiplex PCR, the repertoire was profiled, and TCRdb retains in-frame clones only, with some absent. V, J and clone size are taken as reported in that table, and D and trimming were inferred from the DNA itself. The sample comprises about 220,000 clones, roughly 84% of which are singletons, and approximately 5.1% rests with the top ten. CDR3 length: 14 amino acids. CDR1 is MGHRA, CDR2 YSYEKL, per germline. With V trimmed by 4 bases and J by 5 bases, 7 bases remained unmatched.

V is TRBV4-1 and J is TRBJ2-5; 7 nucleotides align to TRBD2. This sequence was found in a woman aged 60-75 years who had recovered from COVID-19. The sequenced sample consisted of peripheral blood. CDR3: CASSPAGVRETQYF. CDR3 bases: TGCGCCAGCAGCCCGGCGGGGGTCAGGGAGACCCAGTACTTC.